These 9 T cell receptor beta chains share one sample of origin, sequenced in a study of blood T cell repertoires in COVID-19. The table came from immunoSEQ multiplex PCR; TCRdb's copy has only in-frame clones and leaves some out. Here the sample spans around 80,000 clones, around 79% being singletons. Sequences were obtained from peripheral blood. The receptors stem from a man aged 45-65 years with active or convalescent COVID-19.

CDR3 in DNA: TGTGCCAGAGGACAGGGGGCCGGGCCCTATGGCTACACCTTC. Its protein is CARGQGAGPYGYTF. The chain combines TRBV19 with TRBJ1-2; 11 bases agree with TRBD1. The V gene's germline CDR1 is LNHDA and CDR2 SQIVND (reference sequence). This CDR3 is 14 amino acids long. V lost 9 bases and J lost 4; bases outside the gene matches: 7.

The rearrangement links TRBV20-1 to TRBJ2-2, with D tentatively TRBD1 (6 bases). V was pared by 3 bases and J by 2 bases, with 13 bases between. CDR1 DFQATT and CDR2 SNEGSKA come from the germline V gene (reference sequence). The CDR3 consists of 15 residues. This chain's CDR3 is CSASGDNANTGELFF. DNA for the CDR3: TGCAGTGCTAGTGGGGACAACGCCAACACCGGGGAGCTGTTTTTT.

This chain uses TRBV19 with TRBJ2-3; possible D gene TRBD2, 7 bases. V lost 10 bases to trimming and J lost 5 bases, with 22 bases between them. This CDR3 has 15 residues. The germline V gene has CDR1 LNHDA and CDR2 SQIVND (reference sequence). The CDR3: CATGDWGGLGDTQYF. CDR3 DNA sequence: TGTGCCACGGGGGATTGGGGGGGCCTTGGAGATACGCAGTATTTT.

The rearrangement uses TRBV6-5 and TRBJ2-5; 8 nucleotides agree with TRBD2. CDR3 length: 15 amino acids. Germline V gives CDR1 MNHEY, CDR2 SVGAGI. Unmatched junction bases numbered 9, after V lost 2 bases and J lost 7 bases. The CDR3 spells CASSYGGGHAGTQYF. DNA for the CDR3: TGTGCCAGCAGTTACGGCGGGGGGCACGCCGGGACCCAGTACTTC.

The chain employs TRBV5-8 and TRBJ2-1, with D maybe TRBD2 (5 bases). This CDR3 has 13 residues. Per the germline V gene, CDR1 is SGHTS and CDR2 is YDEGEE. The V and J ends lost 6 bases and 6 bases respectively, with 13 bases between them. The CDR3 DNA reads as TGTGCCAGCACCACTCTCCGGGGCAATGAGCAGTTCTTC. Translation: CASTTLRGNEQFF.

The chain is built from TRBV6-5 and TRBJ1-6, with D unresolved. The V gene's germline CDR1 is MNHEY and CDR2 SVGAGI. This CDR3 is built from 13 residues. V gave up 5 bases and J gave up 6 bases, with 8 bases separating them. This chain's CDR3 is CASSTDLNSPLHF. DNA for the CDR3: TGTGCCAGCAGTACAGATCTTAATTCACCCCTCCACTTT.

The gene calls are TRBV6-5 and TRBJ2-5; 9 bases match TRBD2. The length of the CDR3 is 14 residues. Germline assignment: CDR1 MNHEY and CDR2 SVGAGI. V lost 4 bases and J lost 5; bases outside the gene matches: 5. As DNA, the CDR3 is TGTGCCAGCAGTTTAGCGGGGGCGGGGGAGACCCAGTACTTC. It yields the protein CASSLAGAGETQYF.

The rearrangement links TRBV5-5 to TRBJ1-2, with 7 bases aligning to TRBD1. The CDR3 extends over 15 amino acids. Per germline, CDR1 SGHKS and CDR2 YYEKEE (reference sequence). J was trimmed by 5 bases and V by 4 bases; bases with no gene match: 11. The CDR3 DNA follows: TGTGCCAGCAGCGAAGCCGGGACAGCCCTTTATGGCTACACCTTC. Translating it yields CASSEAGTALYGYTF. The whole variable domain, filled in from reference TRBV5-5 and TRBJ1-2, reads DAGVTQSPTHLIKTRGQQVTLRCSPISGHKSVSWYQQVLGQGPQFIFQYYEKEERGRGNFPDRFSARQFPNYSSELNVNALLLGDSALYLCASSEAGTALYGYTFGSGTRLTVV.

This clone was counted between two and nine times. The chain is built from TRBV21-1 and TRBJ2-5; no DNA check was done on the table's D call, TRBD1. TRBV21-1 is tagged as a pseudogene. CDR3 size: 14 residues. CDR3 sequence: CAGPTGQVKETQYF. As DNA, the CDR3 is TGTGCCGGTCCCACGGGACAGGTGAAAGAGACCCAGTACTTC.